This paragraph reports one T cell receptor (beta chain). TCR beta VDJ combinations and CDR3 sequences were profiled from genomic DNA. TCRdb fed the reads into MiXCR, producing one record per CDR3 protein. The sample holds fewer than 250,000 distinct CDR3 sequences, around half seen once. This sample is drawn from a study of CD8+CD57+ T cells in acquired aplastic anemia. For the study at large: CD4+ and CD8+ cells, once sorted, gave DNA averaging approximately 3 ug.

Germline V CDR1 and CDR2: DFQATT, SNEGSKA (reference sequence). The CDR3 contains 15 residues. Sequencing used sorted CD4+, CD8+, or CD8+CD57+ T cells (not recorded which) from PBMCs. The chain is built from TRBV20-1 and TRBJ1-2, with TRBD1 identical over 7 bases. The sequence was collected from a human donor in good health, serving as a control. CDR3 in DNA: TGCAGCGCCAACGCAAGGAAACAGGGGCCGAATGGCTACACCTTC. The encoded protein is CSANARKQGPNGYTF.